Below, 13 T cell receptor beta chains from the same sample are listed, as sequenced in a study of fetal regulatory T cell absence and autoimmunity. Only in-frame clones appear in the TCRdb table, and some are missing; sequencing was by immunoSEQ multiplex PCR. The sample lists about 46,000 clones; roughly four fifths were seen once. Sample: cord blood. The receptors were sampled from a newborn boy with IPEX syndrome.

The chain recombines TRBV15 with TRBJ2-5, with unresolved D. Trimming stripped 1 base from V and 2 bases from J, with 8 bases between. From germline, CDR1 is LNHNV and CDR2 YYDKDF (reference sequence). The CDR3 totals 14 residues. The CDR3, as DNA: TGTGCCACCAGCAGAGTTGTGGAACAAGAGACCCAGTACTTC. Amino acid sequence: CATSRVVEQETQYF.

This clone has just a few counts. The gene calls are TRBV2 and TRBJ2-7; D is unresolved. V lost 6 bases and J 3 bases, leaving 9 bases between the germline ends. The CDR3 is made up of 12 amino acids. Germline V gene lookup returns CDR1 SNHLY and CDR2 FYNNEI. Here the CDR3 DNA reads TGTGCCAGCAGATCGTGCCACTACGAGCAGTACTTC. It specifies CASRSCHYEQYF.

This clone was seen a few times. The DNA of the CDR3 is TGTGCCAGCAGTGTAGCGGGTGAGCAGTACTTC. It encodes CASSVAGEQYF. This chain connects TRBV6-5 to TRBJ2-7, with 7 positions matching TRBD2. Germline CDR1 is MNHEY and CDR2 is SVGAGI. CDR3 size: 11 residues. Germline trimming cut 5 bases from V and 7 bases from J; bases unmatched to any gene: 2.

The V gene is TRBV6-1, the J gene TRBJ2-7, with D maybe TRBD1 (5 bases). The CDR3 length is 14 residues. V was shortened by 2 bases and J by 2 bases, with 10 bases between the two germline ends. Per the germline V gene, CDR1 is MNHNS and CDR2 is SASEGT. CDR3 sequence (DNA): TGTGCCAGCAGTGAACTAGGGGCGACCTACGAGCAGTACTTC. This sequence encodes CASSELGATYEQYF.

The V call is TRBV5-1, the J call TRBJ2-3; 10 bases map to TRBD2. CDR3 size: 18 residues. J lost 1 base, V lost 5 bases, and 13 bases had no gene match. Germline CDR1 and CDR2: SGHRS and YFSETQ. The CDR3 sequence is CASRVTPGAGGGTDTQYF. The CDR3 DNA reads as TGCGCCAGCAGGGTGACCCCTGGAGCGGGAGGGGGCACAGATACGCAGTATTTT. The full variable domain, completed using reference TRBV5-1 and TRBJ2-3, is KAGVTQTPRYLIKTRGQQVTLSCSPISGHRSVSWYQQTPGQGLQFLFEYFSETQRNKGNFPGRFSGRQFSNSRSEMNVSTLELGDSALYLCASRVTPGAGGGTDTQYFGPGTRLTVL.

The gene calls are TRBV4-1 and TRBJ2-1, with 8 bases lining up with TRBD1. The junction had 4 bases not matched to a gene; V was cut back by 4 bases and J by 2 bases. The CDR3 is 15 amino acids. CDR1 MGHRA and CDR2 YSYEKL come from the germline V gene. The CDR3 protein is CASSLTGQAYNEQFF. The DNA of the CDR3 is TGCGCCAGCAGCCTAACGGGACAGGCCTACAATGAGCAGTTCTTC.

This clone has more than one count but fewer than ten. The chain combines TRBV19 with TRBJ1-1; D not resolved. This CDR3 contains 13 residues. Per germline, CDR1 LNHDA and CDR2 SQIVND (reference sequence). With 5 bases removed from V and 4 bases from J, the gap between germline ends came to 11 bases. The CDR3 sequence is CASSLPGGTEAFF. The CDR3 DNA sequence: TGTGCCAGTAGTTTGCCGGGCGGCACTGAAGCTTTCTTT.

A single count supports this clone. Here the CDR3 DNA reads TGTGCCAGCAGCGTAGCTCCGGGGAGCTCTGGAAACACCATATATTTT. Translation: CASSVAPGSSGNTIYF. The chain employs TRBV9 and TRBJ1-3; D unclear. The germline V gene has CDR1 SGDLS and CDR2 YYNGEE. Trimming left V 0 bases short and J 0 bases short, with 10 bases between. The CDR3 sequence is 16 residues long.

The chain uses TRBV27 and TRBJ1-4; D remains ambiguous. V was cut by 2 bases and J by 0 bases, with 7 bases left in between. Germline V CDR1 and CDR2: MNHEY, SMNVEV (reference sequence). The CDR3 sequence is 15 residues long. The CDR3 DNA reads as TGTGCCAGCAGTTTAGTCACGGCAACTAATGAAAAACTGTTTTTT. Protein product: CASSLVTATNEKLFF.

The chain combines TRBV5-4 with TRBJ2-7; D might be TRBD2 (5 bases). This CDR3 is built from 13 residues. V lost 4 bases and J 2 bases, leaving 10 bases between the germline ends. The germline V gene has CDR1 SGHNT and CDR2 YYREEE (reference sequence). Written as DNA, the CDR3 is TGTGCCAGCAGCCCGGGGAGCACCTACGAGCAGTACTTC. It is translated as CASSPGSTYEQYF.

The J gene is TRBJ2-2, the V gene TRBV27, with a tentative D call TRBD2 (5 bases). This CDR3 region has 18 residues. Trimming removed 5 bases from V and 5 bases from J, with 24 bases in between. The germline CDR1 and CDR2 sequences are MNHEY and SMNVEV (reference sequence). The CDR3 protein is CASSLRIGGRLRTGELFF. CDR3 DNA sequence: TGTGCCAGCAGTCTTAGGATAGGTGGGAGACTGAGGACCGGGGAGCTGTTTTTT.

CDR3 in amino acids: CASRRSGFTDTQYF. The CDR3 bases are TGTGCCAGCAGAAGGAGCGGCTTCACAGATACGCAGTATTTT. The chain joins TRBV7-6 to TRBJ2-3; maybe TRBD2 (5 bases). Germline CDR1 reads SGHVS; CDR2 reads FNYEAQ. V was clipped by 6 bases and J by 2 bases, with 12 bases between them. The CDR3 spans 14 residues.

The chain is built from TRBV7-6 and TRBJ2-7; TRBD1 or TRBD2 may be the D gene (5 bases each). V lost 5 bases to trimming and J lost 0 bases, with 11 bases between them. CDR3 length: 14 residues. Germline assignment: CDR1 SGHVS and CDR2 FNYEAQ. CDR3 residues: CASSPWDRSYEQYF. The CDR3 coding sequence is TGTGCCAGCAGCCCTTGGGACCGCTCCTACGAGCAGTACTTC.